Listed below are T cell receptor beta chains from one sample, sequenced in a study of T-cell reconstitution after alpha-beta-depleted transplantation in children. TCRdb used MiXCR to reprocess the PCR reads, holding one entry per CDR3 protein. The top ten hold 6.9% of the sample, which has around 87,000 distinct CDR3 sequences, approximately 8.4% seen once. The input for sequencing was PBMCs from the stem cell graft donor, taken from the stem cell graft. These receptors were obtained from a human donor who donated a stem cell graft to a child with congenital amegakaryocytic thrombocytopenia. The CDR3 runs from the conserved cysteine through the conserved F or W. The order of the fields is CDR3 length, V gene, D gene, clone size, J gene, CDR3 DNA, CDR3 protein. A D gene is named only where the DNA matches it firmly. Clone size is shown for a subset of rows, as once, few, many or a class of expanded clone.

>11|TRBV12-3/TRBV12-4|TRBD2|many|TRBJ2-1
TGTGCCAGCAGCCTAGCGGTCGGGCAGTTCTTC
CASSLAVGQFF
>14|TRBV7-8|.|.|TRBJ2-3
TGTGCCAGCAGCCCCGAGGAGTTCACAGATACGCAGTATTTT
CASSPEEFTDTQYF
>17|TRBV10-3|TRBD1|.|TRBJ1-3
TGTGCCATCAGTGAGTCGAGTCAGGGGGTGACTGGAAACACCATATATTTT
CAISESSQGVTGNTIYF
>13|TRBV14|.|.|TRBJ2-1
TGTGCCAGCAGCTCGCAGGGGGGCAATGAGCAGTTCTTC
CASSSQGGNEQFF
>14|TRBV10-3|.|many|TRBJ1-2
TGTGCCATCAGGGTAGACCGGGACGGCCGAGGCTACACCTTC
CAIRVDRDGRGYTF
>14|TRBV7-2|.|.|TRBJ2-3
TGTGCCAGCAGCTTAGGAATCGCTTACTACCCTCAGTATTTT
CASSLGIAYYPQYF
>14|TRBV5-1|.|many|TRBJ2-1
TGCGCCAGCAGCTTGACTAGACTAAGCAATGAGCAGTTCTTC
CASSLTRLSNEQFF
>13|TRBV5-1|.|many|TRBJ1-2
TGCGCCAGCAGCTTCGGACAGACCTATGGCTACACCTTC
CASSFGQTYGYTF
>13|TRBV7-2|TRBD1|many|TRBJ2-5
TGTGCCAGCAGCTCGGGACAGGCCCAGACCCAGTACTTC
CASSSGQAQTQYF
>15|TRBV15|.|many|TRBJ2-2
TGTGCCACCAGCAGAAGCAGGGGCAACACCGGGGAGCTGTTTTTT
CATSRSRGNTGELFF
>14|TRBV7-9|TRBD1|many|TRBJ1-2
TGTGCCAGCAGCTTAACAGGGGCTAACTATGGCTACACCTTC
CASSLTGANYGYTF